Listed below are T cell receptor beta chains from one sample, sequenced in a study of vaccination and CD4 T cells after COVID-19. TCRdb reanalysed the PCR reads using MiXCR and keeps one entry per CDR3 protein. The repertoire holds 30,000 or so distinct CDR3 sequences, with approximately 49% as singletons. Sequencing was performed on CD4+ T cells from blood, taken about 7 months after SARS-CoV-2 vaccination. Receptor source: a human donor who had recovered from COVID-19. The CDR3 runs from the conserved cysteine through the conserved F or W. The D gene is left open where the match is weak. Not all rows give a size; the values are once, few, many and, for expanded clones, a class.

V gene	D gene	J gene	clone size	CDR3 protein	CDR3 DNA
TRBV10-3	NA	TRBJ1-2	NA	CAISETGAYGYTF	TGTGCCATCAGTGAAACAGGAGCTTATGGCTACACCTTC
TRBV19	TRBD1	TRBJ2-2	few	CASRDSLAGELFF	TGTGCCAGCCGGGACAGTCTTGCCGGGGAGCTGTTTTTT
TRBV7-2	NA	TRBJ2-2	NA	CASSSQGTGELFF	TGTGCCAGCAGCTCACAGGGAACCGGGGAGCTGTTTTTT
TRBV11-3	TRBD2	TRBJ2-1	NA	CASSLVAGEGEQFF	TGTGCCAGCAGCTTAGTAGCGGGAGAAGGTGAGCAGTTCTTC
TRBV20-1	NA	TRBJ2-3	few	CSARDGRESTTDTQYF	TGCAGTGCTAGAGATGGTCGGGAGTCTACCACAGATACGCAGTATTTT
TRBV7-2	NA	TRBJ2-3	NA	CASSFSSFTDTQYF	TGTGCCAGCAGCTTTAGTAGTTTCACAGATACGCAGTATTTT
TRBV28	NA	TRBJ2-6	NA	CASSLPGANVLTF	TGTGCCAGCAGTTTACCTGGGGCCAACGTCCTGACTTTC
TRBV7-2	TRBD1	TRBJ2-5	NA	CASSFRTGYQETQYF	TGTGCCAGCAGCTTTAGGACAGGGTACCAAGAGACCCAGTACTTC
TRBV7-3	TRBD1	TRBJ2-5	NA	CASSQGAWETQYF	TGTGCCAGCAGTCAGGGGGCATGGGAGACCCAGTACTTC
TRBV18	NA	TRBJ1-2	NA	CASSPPGQGYTF	TGTGCCAGCTCACCGCCAGGGCAGGGCTACACCTTC
TRBV25-1	NA	TRBJ1-1	NA	CASSEGGRWSEAFF	TGTGCCAGCAGTGAGGGGGGGCGTTGGTCTGAAGCTTTCTTT
TRBV10-2	NA	TRBJ2-6	NA	CASSESGGSGANVLTF	TGCGCCAGCAGTGAGTCAGGGGGCTCTGGGGCCAACGTCCTGACTTTC
TRBV7-2	NA	TRBJ2-7	NA	CASSLIPTTNSYEQYF	TGTGCCAGCAGCCTCATTCCGACAACAAACTCCTACGAGCAGTACTTC
TRBV5-1	TRBD2	TRBJ2-1	NA	CASSFSGTGNEQFF	TGCGCCAGCAGCTTTAGCGGGACGGGGAATGAGCAGTTCTTC
TRBV19	NA	TRBJ2-6	NA	CASSTLRGRGSDGANVLTF	TGTGCCAGTAGTACTTTACGTGGGCGGGGATCTGACGGGGCCAACGTCCTGACTTTC
TRBV6-5	NA	TRBJ2-1	NA	CASSYPPGANEQFF	TGTGCCAGCAGTTACCCCCCCGGGGCCAATGAGCAGTTCTTC
TRBV6-1	NA	TRBJ1-2	NA	CASSEAPGDYGYTF	TGTGCCAGCAGTGAAGCTCCCGGAGACTATGGCTACACCTTC
TRBV7-8	NA	TRBJ2-1	medium-sized	CASSLAHLYNEQFF	TGTGCCAGCAGCTTAGCGCACTTGTACAATGAGCAGTTCTTC
TRBV6-6	TRBD2	TRBJ2-1	NA	CASKLTGTNVYNEQFF	TGTGCCAGCAAGCTCACCGGGACTAACGTCTACAATGAGCAGTTCTTC
TRBV7-8	NA	TRBJ2-1	once	CASSPTRSLAYNEQFF	TGTGCCAGCAGCCCCACGAGAAGTTTGGCCTACAATGAGCAGTTCTTC
TRBV25-1	TRBD1	TRBJ2-7	NA	CASSDPGQIYEQYF	TGTGCCAGCAGTGACCCGGGACAGATCTACGAGCAGTACTTC
TRBV27	TRBD2	TRBJ2-1	NA	CASSLSGGYNEQFF	TGTGCCAGCAGTTTAAGCGGGGGTTACAATGAGCAGTTCTTC
TRBV4-2	NA	TRBJ2-7	NA	CASSQGLGESYEQYF	TGTGCCAGCAGCCAAGGTCTTGGCGAATCCTACGAGCAGTACTTC
TRBV20-1	NA	TRBJ2-7	few	CSASLPTGVYEQYF	TGCAGTGCTAGTTTGCCGACAGGAGTCTACGAGCAGTACTTC
TRBV27	NA	TRBJ2-7	few	CASSLGQKSSYEQYF	TGTGCCAGCAGTTTAGGACAGAAGAGCTCCTACGAGCAGTACTTC
TRBV28	NA	TRBJ1-3	NA	CASEAAASGNTIYF	TGTGCCAGCGAGGCGGCAGCCTCTGGAAACACCATATATTTT
TRBV7-7	NA	TRBJ2-7	NA	CASSLMSGGEQYF	TGTGCCAGCAGCTTAATGTCAGGGGGGGAGCAGTACTTC
TRBV2	NA	TRBJ2-7	NA	CASSKGRVRYEQYF	TGTGCCAGCAGTAAAGGACGTGTTCGCTACGAGCAGTACTTC
TRBV20-1	TRBD2	TRBJ2-1	NA	CSAREAGGPRVF	TGCAGTGCAAGAGAAGCGGGAGGGCCTAGGGTCTTC
TRBV20-1	NA	TRBJ2-7	NA	CSARGQAQHF	TGCAGTGCTAGAGGACAGGCTCAGCACTTC
TRBV15	NA	TRBJ1-1	NA	CATSREGSREAFF	TGTGCCACCAGCAGAGAGGGCAGTCGAGAAGCTTTCTTT
TRBV24-1	NA	TRBJ2-3	NA	CATSGDSVGGNADTQYF	TGTGCCACCAGTGGGGATTCCGTTGGGGGCAACGCAGATACGCAGTATTTT
TRBV7-3	TRBD1	TRBJ2-3	NA	CASSSRQGSTDTQYF	TGTGCCAGCAGCTCACGACAGGGGTCGACAGATACGCAGTATTTT
TRBV7-9	TRBD1	TRBJ1-1	NA	CASSLPQGRNTEAFF	TGTGCCAGCAGCTTACCACAGGGGAGGAACACTGAAGCTTTCTTT
TRBV6-5	TRBD1	TRBJ1-2	NA	CASSYSGQGSYGYTF	TGTGCCAGCAGTTACTCCGGACAGGGGAGCTATGGCTACACCTTC
TRBV6-1	NA	TRBJ2-7	NA	CASSLTRPHSYEQYF	TGTGCCAGCAGCTTGACTAGACCCCATTCCTACGAGCAGTACTTC
TRBV6-5	TRBD1	TRBJ1-5	NA	CASSYQGASNQPQHF	TGTGCCAGCAGTTATCAGGGGGCGAGCAATCAGCCCCAGCATTTT
TRBV27	TRBD2	TRBJ2-1	NA	CASSFRLAGRNEQFF	TGTGCCAGCAGCTTCCGCCTAGCGGGCCGCAATGAGCAGTTCTTC
TRBV7-9	NA	TRBJ2-2	NA	CASSFTRFLAPNTGEPFF	TGTGCCAGCAGCTTCACACGATTTCTAGCCCCAAACACCGGGGAGCCGTTTTTT
TRBV15	NA	TRBJ2-2	NA	CATSRVVNTGELFF	TGTGCCACCAGCAGAGTCGTGAACACCGGGGAGCTGTTTTTT
TRBV5-1	TRBD2	TRBJ2-5	NA	CASSEGTSGQETQYF	TGCGCCAGCAGCGAGGGGACTAGCGGACAAGAGACCCAGTACTTC
TRBV7-9	TRBD1	TRBJ1-2	NA	CASSLATSPGQSYGYTF	TGTGCCAGCAGCTTAGCTACTTCCCCGGGACAGAGCTATGGCTACACCTTC
TRBV7-2	NA	TRBJ2-1	NA	CASSLGWGTGNEQFF	TGTGCCAGCAGCTTAGGTTGGGGTACCGGAAATGAGCAGTTCTTC
TRBV20-1	NA	TRBJ2-5	NA	CSARTTQETQYF	TGCAGTGCGAGGACAACCCAAGAGACCCAGTACTTC
TRBV20-1	NA	TRBJ2-1	NA	CSAREVSYNEQFF	TGCAGTGCTAGAGAGGTCTCCTACAATGAGCAGTTCTTC
TRBV5-6	TRBD1	TRBJ2-3	NA	CASSYPRTGEGDTQYF	TGTGCCAGCAGCTACCCGAGGACAGGGGAGGGAGATACGCAGTATTTT
TRBV5-1	TRBD2	TRBJ2-5	NA	CASREGLAGRETQYF	TGCGCCAGCAGGGAGGGACTAGCGGGACGGGAGACCCAGTACTTC
TRBV6-5	NA	TRBJ2-5	NA	CASSFAFQETQYF	TGTGCCAGCAGTTTTGCGTTCCAAGAGACCCAGTACTTC
TRBV15	TRBD1	TRBJ2-2	few	CATSTGTGVTGELFF	TGTGCCACCAGCACCGGGACAGGGGTGACCGGGGAGCTGTTTTTT
TRBV6-2/TRBV6-3	NA	TRBJ2-7	NA	CASSYTRGAYEQYF	TGTGCCAGCAGTTACACCCGGGGGGCGTACGAGCAGTACTTC
TRBV7-2	NA	TRBJ2-7	NA	CASSLAPWANYEQYF	TGTGCCAGCAGCTTAGCCCCCTGGGCTAACTACGAGCAGTACTTC
TRBV20-1	TRBD2	TRBJ2-3	NA	CSGREAGSADTQYF	TGCAGTGGGCGGGAAGCGGGGTCCGCAGATACGCAGTATTTT
TRBV20-1	TRBD1	TRBJ2-1	NA	CSASSPGGYNEQFF	TGCAGTGCTAGCTCCCCAGGGGGATACAATGAGCAGTTCTTC
TRBV20-1	TRBD2	TRBJ2-3	once	CSAPTAGGTRHTQYF	TGCAGTGCTCCCACCGCGGGGGGAACACGCCATACGCAGTATTTT
TRBV20-1	NA	TRBJ2-1	NA	CSVTDPGTNYNEQFF	TGCAGTGTTACGGACCCAGGGACCAACTACAATGAGCAGTTCTTC
TRBV19	NA	TRBJ1-5	NA	CASSTPRWRRSNQPQHF	TGTGCCAGTAGTACCCCCAGATGGCGTCGAAGCAATCAGCCCCAGCATTTT
TRBV6-1	TRBD2	TRBJ2-5	NA	CASSPFGLAGSQETQYF	TGTGCCAGCAGTCCCTTCGGACTAGCGGGAAGCCAAGAGACCCAGTACTTC
TRBV7-8	NA	TRBJ1-5	few	CASSLQGAYSNQPQHF	TGTGCCAGCAGCTTACAGGGAGCTTATAGCAATCAGCCCCAGCATTTT
TRBV4-1	NA	TRBJ2-2	NA	CASSHGRVTNTGELFF	TGCGCCAGCAGCCACGGACGGGTAACGAACACCGGGGAGCTGTTTTTT